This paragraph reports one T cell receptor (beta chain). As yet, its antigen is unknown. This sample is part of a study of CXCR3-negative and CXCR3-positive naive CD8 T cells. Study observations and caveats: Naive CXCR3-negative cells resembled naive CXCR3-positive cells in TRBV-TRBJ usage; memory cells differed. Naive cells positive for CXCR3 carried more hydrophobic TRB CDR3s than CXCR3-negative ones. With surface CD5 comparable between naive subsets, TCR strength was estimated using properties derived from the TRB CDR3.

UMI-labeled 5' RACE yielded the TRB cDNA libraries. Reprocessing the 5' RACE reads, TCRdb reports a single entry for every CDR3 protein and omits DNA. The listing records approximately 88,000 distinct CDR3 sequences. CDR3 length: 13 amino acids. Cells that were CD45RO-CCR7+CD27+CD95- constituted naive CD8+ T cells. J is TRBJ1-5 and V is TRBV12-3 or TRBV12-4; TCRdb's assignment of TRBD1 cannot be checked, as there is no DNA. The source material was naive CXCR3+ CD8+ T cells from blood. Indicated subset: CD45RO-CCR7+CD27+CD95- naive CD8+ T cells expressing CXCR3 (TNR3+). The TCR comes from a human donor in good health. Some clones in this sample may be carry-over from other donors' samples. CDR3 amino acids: CASSGQGNQPQHF.